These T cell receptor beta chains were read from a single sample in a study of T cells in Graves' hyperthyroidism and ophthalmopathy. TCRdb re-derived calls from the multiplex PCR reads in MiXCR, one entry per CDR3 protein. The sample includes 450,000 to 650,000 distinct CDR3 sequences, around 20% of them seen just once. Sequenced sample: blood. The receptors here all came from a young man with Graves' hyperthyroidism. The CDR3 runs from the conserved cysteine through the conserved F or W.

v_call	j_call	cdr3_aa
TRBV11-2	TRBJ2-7	CASSFSDSAYEQYF
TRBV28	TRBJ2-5	CASRPPGLGETQYF
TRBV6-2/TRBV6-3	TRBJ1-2	CASSSGSNSYGYTF
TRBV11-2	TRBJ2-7	CASGTGRYEQYF
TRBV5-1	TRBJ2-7	CASSLGTGDAEQYF
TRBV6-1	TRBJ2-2	CATRWGVDTGELFF
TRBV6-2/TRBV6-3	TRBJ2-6	CASSPVAGSLSGANVLTF
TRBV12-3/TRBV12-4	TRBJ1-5	CASSWGTGVQPQHF
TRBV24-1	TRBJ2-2	CATSDYSEKLLF
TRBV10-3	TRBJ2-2	CAIMSGGTNTGELFF
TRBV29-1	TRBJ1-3	CSVVRIDSGNTIYF
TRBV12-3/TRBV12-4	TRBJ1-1	CASSWGQGASAFF
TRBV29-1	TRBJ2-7	CSVRRDYEQYF
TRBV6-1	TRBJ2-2	CASRPRDVSAGELFF
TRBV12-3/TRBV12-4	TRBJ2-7	CASSWKPGEQYF
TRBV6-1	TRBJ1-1	CASREYNSRNTEAFF
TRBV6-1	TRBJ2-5	CASGFRIETQYF
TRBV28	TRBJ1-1	CASTEQGASNTEAFF
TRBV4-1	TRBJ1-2	CASSQGQGATYGYTF
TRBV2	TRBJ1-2	CASSLTGSLGGYTF
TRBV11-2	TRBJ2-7	CASSLDPGANYEQYF
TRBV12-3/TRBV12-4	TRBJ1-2	CASSSRLYGYTF
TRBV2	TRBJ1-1	CASTVRAGVYGTEAFF
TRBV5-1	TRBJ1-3	CASSLPTGDSGNTIYF
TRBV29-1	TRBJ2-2	CSVTAPENTGELFF
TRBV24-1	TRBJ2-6	CATSDSDRPSGANVLTF
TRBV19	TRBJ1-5	CASSITVGNQPQHF
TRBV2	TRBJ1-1	CASSEEGGLKAFF
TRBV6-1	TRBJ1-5	CASGEIRDIDQPQHF
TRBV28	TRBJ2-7	CASSFRGSYEQYF
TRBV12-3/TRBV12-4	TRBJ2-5	CASSFLGARETQYF
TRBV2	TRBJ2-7	CASSEARYDSGWTGTYEQYF
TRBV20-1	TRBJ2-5	CSAPARRETQYF
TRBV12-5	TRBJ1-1	CASGLSAGTEAFF
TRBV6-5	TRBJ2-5	CASSYWPHRNGIETQYF
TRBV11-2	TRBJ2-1	CASRGLIGSSYNEQFF
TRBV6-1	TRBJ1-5	CASSGAALYSNQPQHF
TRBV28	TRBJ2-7	CASSLARDYEQYF
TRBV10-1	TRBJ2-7	CASSDLASGYEQYF
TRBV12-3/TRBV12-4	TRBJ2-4	CASSLAKASGAFFAKNIQYF
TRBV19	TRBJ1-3	CASSATPPAGNTIYF
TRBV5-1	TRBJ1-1	CASSSGQGLQGTEAFF
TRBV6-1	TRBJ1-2	CASSPSGTLEANYGYTF
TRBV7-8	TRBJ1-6	CASSSQGGNSPLHF
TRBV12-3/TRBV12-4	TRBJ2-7	CASSLRELNYEQYF
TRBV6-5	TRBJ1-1	CASSYSQEGTEAFF
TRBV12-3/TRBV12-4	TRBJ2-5	CASSWGGSVTQYF
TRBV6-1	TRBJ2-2	CASSEDRGRRTGELFF
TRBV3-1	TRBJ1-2	CASSQDGVSTGIYGYTF
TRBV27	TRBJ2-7	CASSFSSPSYGQYF
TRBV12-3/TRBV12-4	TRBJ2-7	CASSPQGLAYHEQYF
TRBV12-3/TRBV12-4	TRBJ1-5	CASTRQGNQPQHF
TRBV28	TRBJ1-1	CASSLLDRVAEAFF
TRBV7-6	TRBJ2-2	CASRNAPRGNTGELFF
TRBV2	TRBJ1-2	CASRVGNGYTF
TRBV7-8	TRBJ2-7	CASSLAALGYEQYF
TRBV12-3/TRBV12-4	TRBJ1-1	CASRTMGGGTEAFF
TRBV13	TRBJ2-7	CASWVLGPRRSYEQYF
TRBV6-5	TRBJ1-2	CASSSVGGDYGYTF